This passage covers 19 T cell receptor beta chains from one sample sequenced in a study of T-cell memory formation after mild COVID-19. TCRdb ran MiXCR on the 5' RACE reads and lists one entry per CDR3 protein. The table has about 200,000 distinct CDR3 sequences, about 18% seen once. Sequencing was performed on PBMCs or a T cell subset sorted from them (not recorded which). These receptors were obtained from an adult woman who had mild COVID-19 (a few samples of this study predate the infection). Cell type and time point are not known.

The V and J genes are TRBV20-1 and TRBJ2-7; D might be TRBD2 (5 bases). Per the germline V gene, CDR1 is DFQATT and CDR2 is SNEGSKA (reference sequence). The CDR3 runs 16 residues. Trimming pared 5 bases from V and 1 base from J, leaving 21 bases between. The CDR3: CSADGPLGGPSYEQYF. The CDR3, as DNA: TGCAGTGCTGATGGTCCTTTAGGCGGGCCTTCCTACGAGCAGTACTTC.

This clonotype was found once. V and J are TRBV5-4 and TRBJ2-1; maybe TRBD1 (5 bases). CDR1 and CDR2 (germline): SGHNT, YYREEE (reference sequence). The CDR3 is made up of 14 amino acids. V was shortened by 1 base and J by 2 bases, with 7 bases between the two germline ends. CDR3 DNA sequence: TGTGCCAGCAGCTTGAGGGGAACCTACAATGAGCAGTTCTTC. This translates into CASSLRGTYNEQFF.

This clonotype was detected only once. The J gene is TRBJ1-4, the V gene TRBV20-1, with D unclear. Per the germline V gene, CDR1 is DFQATT and CDR2 is SNEGSKA (reference sequence). The V gene lost 7 bases and the J gene lost 3 bases, with 6 bases spanning the gap. The CDR3 is 11 residues long. The CDR3 loop is CSVTANEKLFF. DNA for the CDR3: TGCAGTGTAACGGCTAATGAAAAACTGTTTTTT.

On this clonotype itself: In this CDR3 the conserved last residue, phenylalanine or tryptophan, is missing, so a read error is likely. Because the CDR3's place on the DNA is in doubt, the DNA is left out and the CDR3 is given as listed by TCRdb. This rearrangement joins TRBV12-3 or TRBV12-4 to TRBJ1-2; TRBD1, the table's D call, was not compared with the DNA. Inclusive of both ends, the CDR3 amounts to 12 amino acids. The CDR3 spells CASSPRGTGLTL.

This clonotype has ten or more counts. The chain employs TRBV6-5 and TRBJ1-6; D remains ambiguous. Trimming took off 0 bases at V and 7 bases at J, with 10 bases between the two ends. The CDR3 sequence is 15 residues long. CDR1 MNHEY and CDR2 SVGAGI come from the germline V gene. The CDR3 sequence: CASSYSDGLNSPLHF. The CDR3 DNA sequence: TGTGCCAGCAGTTACTCGGACGGACTAAATTCACCCCTCCACTTT.

CDR3 amino acids: CASSLDPGNEQFF. CDR3 nucleotides: TGTGCCAGCAGCTTAGATCCGGGGAATGAGCAGTTCTTC. The genes are TRBV11-2 and TRBJ2-1; D may be TRBD2 (5 bases). The CDR3 has 13 residues. Trimming left V 0 bases short and J 7 bases short, with 7 bases between. Germline V gene data show CDR1 as SGHAT and CDR2 as FQNNGV.

This clonotype was counted at least ten times. The genes are TRBV18 and TRBJ1-6, with TRBD1 identical over 7 bases. The CDR3 extends over 14 amino acids. Per the germline V gene, CDR1 is KGHSH and CDR2 is LQKENI. J lost 8 bases, V lost 3 bases, and 4 bases had no gene match. The CDR3 reads CASSPDREHSPLHF. DNA of the CDR3: TGTGCCAGCTCACCCGACAGGGAGCATTCACCCCTCCACTTT.

This sequence joins TRBV4-1 and TRBJ2-3; 7 nucleotides align to TRBD2. Germline CDR1 reads MGHRA; CDR2 reads YSYEKL. This CDR3 is built from 16 residues. The V segment lost 4 bases and the J segment 0 bases; nucleotides outside the gene matches: 7. The CDR3: CASSLGTTLSTDTQYF. The CDR3, as DNA: TGCGCCAGCAGCCTCGGGACTACCCTTAGCACAGATACGCAGTATTTT.

This clonotype was seen a few times. The V gene is TRBV12-3 or TRBV12-4, the J gene TRBJ2-3, with a weak D call TRBD2 (5 bases). The CDR3 spans 16 residues. The germline V and J ends were trimmed by 3 bases and 0 bases, with 13 bases remaining between them. The CDR3 loop is CASSFNLGLSTDTQYF. DNA of the CDR3: TGTGCCAGCAGTTTTAACCTCGGACTGAGCACAGATACGCAGTATTTT.

This clonotype was found a few times. V usage is TRBV7-2 and J usage is TRBJ2-3, with a tentative D call TRBD2 (6 bases). Germline loops: CDR1 SGHTA, CDR2 FQGNSA. The CDR3 consists of 15 residues. V was cut by 3 bases and J by 3 bases, with 13 bases left in between. CDR3 in amino acids: CASSFGGTSTDTQYF. The CDR3 DNA reads as TGTGCCAGCAGCTTTGGCGGGACCTCAACAGATACGCAGTATTTT.

The V and J genes are TRBV6-6 and TRBJ2-6; D unclear. CDR3 size: 15 residues. Per germline, CDR1 MNHNY and CDR2 SVGAGI (reference sequence). Trimming shortened V by 7 bases and J by 0 bases, and 10 bases separated the two germline ends. CDR3 loop: CASTRASSGANVLTF. CDR3 bases: TGTGCCAGCACTAGGGCGAGCTCTGGGGCCAACGTCCTGACTTTC.

This clonotype was detected a few times. V and J are TRBV7-2 and TRBJ2-3; unclear D gene. CDR1 is SGHTA, CDR2 FQGNSA, per germline. V lost 5 bases, J lost 10 bases, and 19 bases lay in between. There are 14 residues in the CDR3. The DNA of the CDR3 is TGTGCCAGCAGCCTCGACTCTATGCGGAGTGCGCAGTATTTT. Residues: CASSLDSMRSAQYF.

The chain links TRBV7-9 to TRBJ2-5, with 9 bases fitting TRBD1. The length of the CDR3 is 14 residues. Germline CDR1 is SEHNR and CDR2 is FQNEAQ (reference sequence). The J segment lost 5 bases and the V segment lost 5 bases, leaving 6 bases of the junction unmatched. This CDR3 reads CASSPDRGYETQYF. Here the CDR3 DNA reads TGTGCCAGCAGCCCCGACAGGGGGTACGAGACCCAGTACTTC.

This chain joins TRBV7-2 and TRBJ2-1; D may be TRBD1 (6 bases). The length of the CDR3 is 15 residues. CDR1 and CDR2 from the germline V gene are SGHTA and FQGNSA. Trimming took 2 bases from V and 1 from J, leaving 9 bases between them. Here the CDR3 DNA reads TGTGCCAGCAGCTTACAGGGGACATCCTACAATGAGCAGTTCTTC. This codes for CASSLQGTSYNEQFF.

This clonotype was seen a handful of times. The chain employs TRBV4-2 and TRBJ2-6; maybe TRBD2 (6 bases). V was shortened by 2 bases and J by 2 bases, with 13 bases between the two germline ends. Germline CDR1 reads LGHNA; CDR2 reads YNFKEQ. This CDR3 is built from 17 residues. In DNA, the CDR3 is TGTGCCAGCAGCCAAAAAGGTCGGGGGACTGGGGCCAACGTCCTGACTTTC. Protein sequence: CASSQKGRGTGANVLTF.

J is TRBJ2-5 and V is TRBV7-6, with 14 bases aligning to TRBD2. Germline CDR1 SGHVS, CDR2 FNYEAQ. Trimming removed 1 base from V and 2 bases from J; junction bases left unmatched: 9. The CDR3 covers 19 residues. Written as DNA, the CDR3 is TGTGCCAGCAGCTTAGGTCTCCCGGGGACTAGCGGGGGTCAAGAGACCCAGTACTTC. Translated, it gives CASSLGLPGTSGGQETQYF.

This clonotype has just a few counts. The rearrangement uses TRBV30 and TRBJ1-1, with D perhaps matching TRBD1 (6 bases). Trimming removed 1 base at V and 2 bases at J, with 11 bases between. This CDR3 contains 14 residues. The germline V gene has CDR1 GTSNPN and CDR2 SVGIG (reference sequence). CDR3 in amino acids: CAWSGTGINTEAFF. CDR3 nucleotide sequence: TGTGCCTGGAGTGGTACAGGGATTAACACTGAAGCTTTCTTT.

There are a few counts of this clonotype. V gene TRBV13 combines with J gene TRBJ1-1; unclear D gene. Trimming took 3 bases from V and 2 from J, leaving 10 bases between them. Germline CDR1 and CDR2: PRHDT and FYEKMQ (reference sequence). The CDR3 runs 14 residues. Here the CDR3 DNA reads TGTGCCAGCAGCTTCTCCCGGGGAAACACTGAAGCTTTCTTT. Translation gives CASSFSRGNTEAFF.

The gene calls are TRBV7-2 and TRBJ2-3; 13 bases match TRBD2. Germline values: CDR1 SGHTA, CDR2 FQGNSA. The V and J ends lost 4 bases and 6 bases, in that order; junction bases with no gene match: 7. The CDR3 totals 16 residues. CDR3 residues: CASSSRLAGGGDTQYF. The CDR3, as DNA: TGTGCCAGCAGCTCCCGACTAGCGGGGGGAGGGGATACGCAGTATTTT.